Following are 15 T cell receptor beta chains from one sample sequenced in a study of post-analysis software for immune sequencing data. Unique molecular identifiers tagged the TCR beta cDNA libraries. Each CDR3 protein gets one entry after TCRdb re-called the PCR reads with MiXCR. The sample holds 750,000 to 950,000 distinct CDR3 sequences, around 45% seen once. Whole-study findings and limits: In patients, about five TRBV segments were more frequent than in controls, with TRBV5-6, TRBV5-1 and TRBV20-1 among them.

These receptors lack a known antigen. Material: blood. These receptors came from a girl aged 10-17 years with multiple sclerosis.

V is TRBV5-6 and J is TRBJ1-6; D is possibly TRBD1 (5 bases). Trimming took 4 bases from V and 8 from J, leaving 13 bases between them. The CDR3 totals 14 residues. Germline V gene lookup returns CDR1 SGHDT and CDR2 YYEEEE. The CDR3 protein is CASSGGGFDSPLHF. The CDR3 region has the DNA TGTGCCAGCAGCGGCGGGGGGTTCGATTCACCCCTCCACTTT.

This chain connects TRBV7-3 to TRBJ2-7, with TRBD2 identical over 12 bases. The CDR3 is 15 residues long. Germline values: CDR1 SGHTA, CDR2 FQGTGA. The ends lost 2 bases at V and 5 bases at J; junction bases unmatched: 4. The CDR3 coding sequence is TGTGCCAGCAGCTTATCTGGGACTAGCGGGCACGAGCAGTACTTC. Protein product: CASSLSGTSGHEQYF.

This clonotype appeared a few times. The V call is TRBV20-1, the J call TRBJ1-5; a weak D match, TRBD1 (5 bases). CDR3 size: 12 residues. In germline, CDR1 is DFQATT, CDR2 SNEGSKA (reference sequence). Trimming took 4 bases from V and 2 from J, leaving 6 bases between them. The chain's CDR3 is CSAKQGNQPQHF. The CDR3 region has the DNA TGCAGTGCTAAACAGGGCAATCAGCCCCAGCATTTT.

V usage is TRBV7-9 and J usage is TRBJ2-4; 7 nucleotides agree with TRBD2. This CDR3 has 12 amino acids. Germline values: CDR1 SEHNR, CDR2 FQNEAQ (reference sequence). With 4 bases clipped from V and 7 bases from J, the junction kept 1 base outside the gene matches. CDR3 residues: CASSSGGNIQYF. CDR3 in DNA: TGTGCCAGCAGCTCCGGGGGGAACATTCAGTACTTC.

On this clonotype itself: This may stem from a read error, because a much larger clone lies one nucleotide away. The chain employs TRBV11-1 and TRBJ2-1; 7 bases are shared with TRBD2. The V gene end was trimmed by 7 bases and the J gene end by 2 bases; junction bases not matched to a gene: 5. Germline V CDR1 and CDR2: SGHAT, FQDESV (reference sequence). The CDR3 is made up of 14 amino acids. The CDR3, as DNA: TGTGCCAGCACTAGCGGAAGCCCCTACAATGAGCAGTTCTTC. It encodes CASTSGSPYNEQFF. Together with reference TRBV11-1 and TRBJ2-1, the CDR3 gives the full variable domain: EAEVAQSPRYKITEKSQAVAFWCDPISGHATLYWYRQILGQGPELLVQFQDESVVDDSQLPKDRFSAERLKGVDSTLKIQPAELGDSAMYLCASTSGSPYNEQFFGPGTRLTVL.

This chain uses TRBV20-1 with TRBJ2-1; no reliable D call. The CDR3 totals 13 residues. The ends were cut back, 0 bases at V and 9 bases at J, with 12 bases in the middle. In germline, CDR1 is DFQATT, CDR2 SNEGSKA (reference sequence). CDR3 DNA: TGCAGTGCTAGAGATCCCTCCCCGGGTGAGCAGTTCTTC. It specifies CSARDPSPGEQFF.

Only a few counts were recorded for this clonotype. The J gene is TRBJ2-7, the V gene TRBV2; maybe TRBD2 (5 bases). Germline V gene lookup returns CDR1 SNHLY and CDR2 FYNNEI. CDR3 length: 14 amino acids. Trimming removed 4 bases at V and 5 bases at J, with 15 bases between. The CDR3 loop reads CASSGGQPPNEQYF. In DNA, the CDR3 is TGTGCCAGCAGTGGCGGGCAGCCCCCTAACGAGCAGTACTTC.

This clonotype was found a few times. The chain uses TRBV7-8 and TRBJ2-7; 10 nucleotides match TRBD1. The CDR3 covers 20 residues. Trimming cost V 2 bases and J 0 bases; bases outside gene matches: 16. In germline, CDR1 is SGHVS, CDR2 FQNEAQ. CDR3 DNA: TGTGCCAGCAGCTTAAGGATTGGTGGGACAGGGGCCCTGAGCTCCTACGAGCAGTACTTC. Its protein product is CASSLRIGGTGALSSYEQYF.

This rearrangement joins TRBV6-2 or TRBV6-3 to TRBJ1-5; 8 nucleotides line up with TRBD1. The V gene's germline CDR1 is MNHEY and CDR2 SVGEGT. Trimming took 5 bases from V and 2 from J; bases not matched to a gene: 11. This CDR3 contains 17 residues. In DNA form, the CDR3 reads TGTGCCAGCAGTCCTTGGACAGGGCCACGGGGCAATCAGCCCCAGCATTTT. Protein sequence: CASSPWTGPRGNQPQHF.

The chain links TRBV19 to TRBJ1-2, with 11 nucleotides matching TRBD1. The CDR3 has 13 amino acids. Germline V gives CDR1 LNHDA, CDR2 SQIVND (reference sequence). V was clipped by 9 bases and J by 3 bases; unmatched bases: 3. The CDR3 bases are TGTGCCAGCCGGACAGGGGGCTACTATGGCTACACCTTC. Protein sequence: CASRTGGYYGYTF.

Here the CDR3 DNA reads TGTGCCAGCAGCAAAGAAAGGGGGGGTCCTACTCTGTACCAAGAGACCCAGTACTTC. It translates to CASSKERGGPTLYQETQYF. This sequence joins TRBV21-1 and TRBJ2-4; TRBD1, as called in the table, went unchecked against the DNA. The assigned J gene may be wrong: the sequence end matches TRBJ2-5 better. TRBV21-1 is described as a pseudogene. The CDR3 runs to 19 residues.

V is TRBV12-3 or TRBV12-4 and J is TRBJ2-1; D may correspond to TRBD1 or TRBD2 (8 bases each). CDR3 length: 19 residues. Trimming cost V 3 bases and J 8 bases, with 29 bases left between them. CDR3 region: CASSFRTGHINSGNDEQFF. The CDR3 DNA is TGTGCCAGCAGTTTTCGGACAGGGCATATCAATAGCGGGAACGATGAGCAGTTCTTC.

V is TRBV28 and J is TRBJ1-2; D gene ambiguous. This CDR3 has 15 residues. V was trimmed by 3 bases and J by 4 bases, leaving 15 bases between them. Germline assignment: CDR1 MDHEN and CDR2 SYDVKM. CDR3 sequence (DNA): TGTGCCAGCAGTTTGCATCCGGGATCCTCCTATGGCTACACCTTC. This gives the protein CASSLHPGSSYGYTF.

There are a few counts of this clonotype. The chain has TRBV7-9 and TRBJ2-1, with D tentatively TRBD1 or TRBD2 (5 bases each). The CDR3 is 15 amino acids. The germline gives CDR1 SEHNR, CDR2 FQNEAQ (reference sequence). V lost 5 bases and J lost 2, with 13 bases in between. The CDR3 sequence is CASSRGPSPYNEQFF. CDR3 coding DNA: TGTGCCAGCAGCCGGGGACCGTCCCCCTACAATGAGCAGTTCTTC. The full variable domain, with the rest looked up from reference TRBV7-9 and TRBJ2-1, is DTGVSQNPRHKITKRGQNVTFRCDPISEHNRLYWYRQTLGQGPEFLTYFQNEAQLEKSRLLSDRFSAERPKGSFSTLEIQRTEQGDSAMYLCASSRGPSPYNEQFFGPGTRLTVL.

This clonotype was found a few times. The CDR3 loop is CSARDLRGTDTQYF. The CDR3 DNA sequence: TGCAGTGCTAGAGATCTCCGGGGGACAGATACGCAGTATTTT. The chain links TRBV20-1 to TRBJ2-3, with D possibly matching TRBD2 (6 bases). From germline, CDR1 is DFQATT and CDR2 SNEGSKA (reference sequence). The germline V and J ends were trimmed by 0 bases and 3 bases, with 10 bases remaining between them. This CDR3 spans 14 amino acids.